A selection of T cell receptor beta chains follows, all from one sample in a study of CD8+ T cells in alopecia areata. This table comes from immunoSEQ multiplex PCR, and its TCRdb copy is limited to in-frame clones, with some not included. The sample contains around 20,000 clones, 60% to 70% of which appear only once. Sequencing was done on a sample of CD4+ Tregs sorted from blood. The receptors were gathered from a human donor with alopecia areata. Both conserved end residues are part of each CDR3. Each record gives: V gene, J gene, D gene, clone size, CDR3 DNA, CDR3 protein. A D gene is named only where the DNA matches it firmly. Some rows mark clone size as missing; the rest say once, few, many or name a class of expanded clone.

>TRBV2|TRBJ2-4|NA|NA
TGTGCCAGCAGTGAAGTAGAAACCGATCTAGCCAAAAACATTCAGTACTTC
CASSEVETDLAKNIQYF
>TRBV25-1|TRBJ1-5|TRBD1|NA
TGTGCCAGCAGCCCCGGGACAGTGGGGCAGCCCCAGCATTTT
CASSPGTVGQPQHF
>TRBV21-1|TRBJ1-4|NA|NA
TGTGCCAGCAGCAAAGTCCCCTATAGGTTGCCGGGACAGGGGCCTCCAACTAATGAAAAACTGTTTTTT
CASSKVPYRLPGQGPPTNEKLFF
>TRBV28|TRBJ2-1|NA|NA
TGTGCCAGCACCCTTACTAGAGGGAATGAGCAGTTCTTC
CASTLTRGNEQFF
>TRBV29-1|TRBJ2-3|TRBD2|once
TGCAGCGGGGCCGGGGGGACTTACACAGATACGCAGTATTTT
CSGAGGTYTDTQYF
>TRBV4-3|TRBJ1-2|NA|NA
TGCGCCAGCAGCCAAATTGACAGAGAGGGCTACACCTTC
CASSQIDREGYTF
>TRBV5-6|TRBJ2-2|NA|once
TGTGCCAGCAGCTTTCCGGACATGAACACCGGGGAGCTGTTTTTT
CASSFPDMNTGELFF
>TRBV7-2|TRBJ2-1|NA|NA
TGTGCCAGCAGCTTAGTATACAATGAGCAGTTCTTC
CASSLVYNEQFF
>TRBV10-2|TRBJ2-2|NA|NA
TGCGCCAGCAGGGCTTCCACCGGGGAGCTGTTTTTT
CASRASTGELFF
>TRBV7-2|TRBJ2-7|NA|few
TGTGCCAGCAGCCTCGGACGGACCTACGAGCAGTACTTC
CASSLGRTYEQYF
>TRBV2|TRBJ2-3|TRBD2|NA
TGTGCCAGCAGCGCTCGGGGGGGTAGGGCGACAGATACGCAGTATTTT
CASSARGGRATDTQYF
>TRBV30|TRBJ2-1|NA|NA
TGTGCCTGGAGTGTACGTTTAGGGCTAGCCTACAATGAGCAGTTCTTC
CAWSVRLGLAYNEQFF
>TRBV9|TRBJ2-2|TRBD2|NA
TGTGCCAGCAGCGCTGGGCGTGTCGGGGGGATCGGCACCGGGGAGCTGTTTTTT
CASSAGRVGGIGTGELFF